This T cell receptor (beta chain) derives from a study of glioma-infiltrating T cells after dendritic cell vaccination. Looking at the study overall: Autologous tumor lysate-pulsed dendritic cell vaccination was given between about 2003 and 2013. At biweekly intervals, patients got three intradermal dendritic cell vaccine injections.

The CDR3 covers 14 residues. Germline CDR1 SNHLY, CDR2 FYNNEI. Trimming stripped 1 base from V and 2 bases from J, with 8 bases between. Time point meaning: after dendritic cell vaccination, including at tumor progression/relapse. All glioblastoma patients lacked an isocitrate dehydrogenase mutation. General study findings and limits: Higher TCR clonality did not directly relate to longer survival.

Details on this clone: Its antigen is still unknown. The sample holds other DNA sequences that translate to the same CDR3.

Measured with immunoSEQ multiplex PCR; TCRdb has only the in-frame clones, and not every one. The table has 90,000 to 110,000 clones, about 90% seen once. Material: blood, obtained after dendritic cell vaccination. The clonotype originates from a human donor with glioblastoma. The genes are TRBV2 and TRBJ1-2; D remains ambiguous. Here the CDR3 DNA reads TGTGCCAGCAGTGAAGGGAGGGCAAACTATGGCTACACCTTC. Its translation: CASSEGRANYGYTF.